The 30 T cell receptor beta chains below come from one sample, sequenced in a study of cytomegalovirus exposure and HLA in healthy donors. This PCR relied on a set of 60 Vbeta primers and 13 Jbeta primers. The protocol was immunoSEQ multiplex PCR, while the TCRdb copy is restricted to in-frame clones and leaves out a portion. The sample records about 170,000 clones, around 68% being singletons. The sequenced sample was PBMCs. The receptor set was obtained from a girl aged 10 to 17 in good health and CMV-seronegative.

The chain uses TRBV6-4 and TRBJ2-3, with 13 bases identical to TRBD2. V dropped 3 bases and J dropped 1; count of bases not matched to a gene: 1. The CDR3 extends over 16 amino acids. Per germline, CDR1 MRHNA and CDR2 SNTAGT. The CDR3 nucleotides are TGTGCCAGCAGTGAGGGGACTAGCGGGGGCACAGATACGCAGTATTTT. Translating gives CASSEGTSGGTDTQYF.

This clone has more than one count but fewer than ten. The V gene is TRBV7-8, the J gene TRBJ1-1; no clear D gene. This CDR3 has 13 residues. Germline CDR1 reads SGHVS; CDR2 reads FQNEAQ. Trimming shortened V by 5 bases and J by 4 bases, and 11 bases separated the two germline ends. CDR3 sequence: CASSLVAVTEAFF. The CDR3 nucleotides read TGTGCCAGCAGCCTGGTGGCGGTCACTGAAGCTTTCTTT.

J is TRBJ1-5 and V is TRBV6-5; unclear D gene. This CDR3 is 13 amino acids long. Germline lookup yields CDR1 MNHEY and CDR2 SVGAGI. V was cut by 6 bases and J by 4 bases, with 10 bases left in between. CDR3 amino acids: CASSSHGNQPQHF. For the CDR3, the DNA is TGTGCCAGCAGCTCCCACGGGAATCAGCCCCAGCATTTT.

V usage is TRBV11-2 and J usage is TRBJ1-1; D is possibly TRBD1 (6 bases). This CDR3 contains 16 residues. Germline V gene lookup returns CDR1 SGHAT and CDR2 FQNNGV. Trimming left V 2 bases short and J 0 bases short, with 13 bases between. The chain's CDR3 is CASSLRTARLNTEAFF. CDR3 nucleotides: TGTGCCAGCAGCTTACGGACAGCGAGATTGAACACTGAAGCTTTCTTT.

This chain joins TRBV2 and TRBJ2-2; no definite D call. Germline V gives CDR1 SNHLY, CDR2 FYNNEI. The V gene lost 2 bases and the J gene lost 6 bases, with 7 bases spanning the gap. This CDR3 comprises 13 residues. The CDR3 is CASSELSAGELFF. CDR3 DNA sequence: TGTGCCAGCAGTGAACTAAGCGCCGGGGAGCTGTTTTTT.

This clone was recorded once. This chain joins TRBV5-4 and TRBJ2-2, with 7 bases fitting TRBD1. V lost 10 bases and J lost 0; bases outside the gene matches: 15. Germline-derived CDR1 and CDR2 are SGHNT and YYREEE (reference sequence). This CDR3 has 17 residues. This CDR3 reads CALATGLQHPNTGELFF. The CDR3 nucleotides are TGTGCCTTAGCGACAGGGCTCCAACACCCGAACACCGGGGAGCTGTTTTTT.

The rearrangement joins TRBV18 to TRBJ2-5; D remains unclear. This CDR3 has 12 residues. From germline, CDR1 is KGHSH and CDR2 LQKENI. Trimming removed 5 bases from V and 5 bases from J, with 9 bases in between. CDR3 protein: CASSSYGETQYF. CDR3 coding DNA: TGTGCCAGCTCATCCTACGGGGAGACCCAGTACTTC.

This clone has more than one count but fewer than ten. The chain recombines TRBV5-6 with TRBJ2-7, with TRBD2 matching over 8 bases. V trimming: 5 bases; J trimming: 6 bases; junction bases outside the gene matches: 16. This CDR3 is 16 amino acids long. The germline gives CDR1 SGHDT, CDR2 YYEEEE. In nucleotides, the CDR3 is TGTGCCAGCAGTCCAGGCCCGGGACTAGTGTTTTTCGAGCAGTACTTC. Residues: CASSPGPGLVFFEQYF.

The CDR3 loop is CASSEGEASYGYTF. CDR3 in DNA: TGTGCCAGCAGTGAAGGGGAGGCCTCCTATGGCTACACCTTC. The chain combines TRBV6-1 with TRBJ1-2; D gene ambiguous. The CDR3 covers 14 residues. Germline V gene sequence: CDR1 MNHNS, CDR2 SASEGT. The V gene lost 1 base and the J gene lost 4 bases, with 10 bases spanning the gap.

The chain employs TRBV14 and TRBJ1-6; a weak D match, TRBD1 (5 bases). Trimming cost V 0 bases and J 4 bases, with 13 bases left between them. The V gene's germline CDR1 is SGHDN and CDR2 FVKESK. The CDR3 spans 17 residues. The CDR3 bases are TGTGCCAGCAGCCAAGAGGGGGGTTGGGGATATAATTCACCCCTCCACTTT. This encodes CASSQEGGWGYNSPLHF.

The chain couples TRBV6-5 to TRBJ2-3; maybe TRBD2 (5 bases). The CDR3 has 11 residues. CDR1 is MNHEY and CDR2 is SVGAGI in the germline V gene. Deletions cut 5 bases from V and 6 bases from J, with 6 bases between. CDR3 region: CASSKRDTQYF. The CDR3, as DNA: TGTGCCAGCAGTAAGCGGGATACGCAGTATTTT.

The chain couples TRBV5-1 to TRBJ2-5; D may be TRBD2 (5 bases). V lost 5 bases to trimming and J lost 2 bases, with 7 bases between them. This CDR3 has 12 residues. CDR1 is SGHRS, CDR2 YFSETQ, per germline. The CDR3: CASRTGQETQYF. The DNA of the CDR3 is TGCGCCAGCAGGACGGGGCAAGAGACCCAGTACTTC.

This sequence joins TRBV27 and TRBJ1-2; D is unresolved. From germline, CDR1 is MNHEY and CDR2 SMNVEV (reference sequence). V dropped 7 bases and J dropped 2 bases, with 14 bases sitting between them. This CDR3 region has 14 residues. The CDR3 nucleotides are TGTGCCAGCAAAGACGCGGGGAACAACTATGGCTACACCTTC. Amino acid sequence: CASKDAGNNYGYTF.

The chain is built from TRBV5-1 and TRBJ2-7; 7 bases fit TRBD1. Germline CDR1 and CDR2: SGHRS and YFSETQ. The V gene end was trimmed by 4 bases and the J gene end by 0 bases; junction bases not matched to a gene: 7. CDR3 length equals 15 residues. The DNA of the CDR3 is TGCGCCAGCAGCCCCGGGACAGTTAGCTCCTACGAGCAGTACTTC. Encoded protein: CASSPGTVSSYEQYF.

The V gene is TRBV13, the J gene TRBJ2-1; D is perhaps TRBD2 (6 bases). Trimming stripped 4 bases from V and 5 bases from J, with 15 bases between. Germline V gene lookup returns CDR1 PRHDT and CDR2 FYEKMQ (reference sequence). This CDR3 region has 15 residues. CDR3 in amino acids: CASSWEAGSNNEQFF. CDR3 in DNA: TGTGCCAGCAGCTGGGAGGCAGGGAGCAACAATGAGCAGTTCTTC.

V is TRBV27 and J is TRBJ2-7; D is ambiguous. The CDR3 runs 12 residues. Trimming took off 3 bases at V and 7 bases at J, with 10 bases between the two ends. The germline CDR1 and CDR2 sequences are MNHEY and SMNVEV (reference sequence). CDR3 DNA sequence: TGTGCCAGCAGTTTGTCGGGTGGGGAGCAGTACTTC. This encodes CASSLSGGEQYF.

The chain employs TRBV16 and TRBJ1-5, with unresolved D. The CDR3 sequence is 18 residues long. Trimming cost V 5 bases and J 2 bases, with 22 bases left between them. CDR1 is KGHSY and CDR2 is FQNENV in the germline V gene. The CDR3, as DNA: TGTGCCAGCAGCATCGGTGGAGGATTAACAAGAGGCAATCAGCCCCAGCATTTT. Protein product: CASSIGGGLTRGNQPQHF.

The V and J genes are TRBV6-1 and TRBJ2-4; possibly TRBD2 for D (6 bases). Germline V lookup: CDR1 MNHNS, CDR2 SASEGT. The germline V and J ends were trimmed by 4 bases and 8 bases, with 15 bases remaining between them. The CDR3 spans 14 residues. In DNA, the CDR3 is TGTGCCAGCAGTGCACCTACTAGCAGGTACATTCAGTACTTC. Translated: CASSAPTSRYIQYF.

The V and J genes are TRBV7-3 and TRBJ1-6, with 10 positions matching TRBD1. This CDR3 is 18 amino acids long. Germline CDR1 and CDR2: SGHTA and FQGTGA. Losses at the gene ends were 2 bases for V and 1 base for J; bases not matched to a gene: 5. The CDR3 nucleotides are TGTGCCAGCAGCTTAGGGACAGGGGTAGGGTCCTATAATTCACCCCTCCACTTT. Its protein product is CASSLGTGVGSYNSPLHF.

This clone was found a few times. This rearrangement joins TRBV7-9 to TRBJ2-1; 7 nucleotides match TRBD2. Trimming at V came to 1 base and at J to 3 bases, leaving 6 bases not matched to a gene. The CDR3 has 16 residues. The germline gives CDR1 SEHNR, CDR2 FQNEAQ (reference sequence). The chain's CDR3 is CASSLESGAFYNEQFF. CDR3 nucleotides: TGTGCCAGCAGCTTAGAGAGCGGGGCCTTCTACAATGAGCAGTTCTTC.

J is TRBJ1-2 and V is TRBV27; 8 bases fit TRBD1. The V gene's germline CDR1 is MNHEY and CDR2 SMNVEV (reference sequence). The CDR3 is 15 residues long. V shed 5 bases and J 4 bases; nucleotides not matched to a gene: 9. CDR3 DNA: TGTGCCAGCAGTGCCCAGGGGGCCGGGTTCTATGGCTACACCTTC. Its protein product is CASSAQGAGFYGYTF.

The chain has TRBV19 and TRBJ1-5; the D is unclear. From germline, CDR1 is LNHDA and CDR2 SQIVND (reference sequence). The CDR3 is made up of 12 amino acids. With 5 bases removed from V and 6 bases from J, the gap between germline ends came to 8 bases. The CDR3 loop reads CASSLRSQPQHF. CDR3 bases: TGTGCCAGTAGTCTGAGAAGTCAGCCCCAGCATTTT. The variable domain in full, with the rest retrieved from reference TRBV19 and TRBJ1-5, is DGGITQSPKYLFRKEGQNVTLSCEQNLNHDAMYWYRQDPGQGLRLIYYSQIVNDFQKGDIAEGYSVSREKKESFPLTVTSAQKNPTAFYLCASSLRSQPQHFGDGTRLSIL.

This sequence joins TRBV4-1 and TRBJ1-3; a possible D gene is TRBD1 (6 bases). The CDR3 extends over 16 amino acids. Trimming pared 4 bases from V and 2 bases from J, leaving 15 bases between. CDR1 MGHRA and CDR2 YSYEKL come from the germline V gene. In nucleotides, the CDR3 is TGCGCCAGCAGCCGCGTAATGGACAGTACTGGAAACACCATATATTTT. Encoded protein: CASSRVMDSTGNTIYF.

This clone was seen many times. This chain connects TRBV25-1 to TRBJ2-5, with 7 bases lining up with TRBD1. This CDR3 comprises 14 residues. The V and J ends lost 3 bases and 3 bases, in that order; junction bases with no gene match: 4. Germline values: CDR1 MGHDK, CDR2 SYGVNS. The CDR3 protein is CASSETGTEETQYF. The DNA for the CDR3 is TGTGCCAGCAGTGAGACCGGGACAGAAGAGACCCAGTACTTC. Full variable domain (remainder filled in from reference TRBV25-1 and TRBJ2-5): EADIYQTPRYLVIGTGKKITLECSQTMGHDKMYWYQQDPGMELHLIHYSYGVNSTEKGDLSSESTVSRIRTEHFPLTLESARPSHTSQYLCASSETGTEETQYFGPGTRLLVL.

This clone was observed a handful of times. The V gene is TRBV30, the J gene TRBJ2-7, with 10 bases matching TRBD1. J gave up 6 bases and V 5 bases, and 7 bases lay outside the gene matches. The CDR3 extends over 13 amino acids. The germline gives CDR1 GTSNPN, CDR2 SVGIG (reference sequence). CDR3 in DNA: TGTGCCTGGGGAGGGACAGGGGTTAGCGAGCAGTACTTC. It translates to CAWGGTGVSEQYF.

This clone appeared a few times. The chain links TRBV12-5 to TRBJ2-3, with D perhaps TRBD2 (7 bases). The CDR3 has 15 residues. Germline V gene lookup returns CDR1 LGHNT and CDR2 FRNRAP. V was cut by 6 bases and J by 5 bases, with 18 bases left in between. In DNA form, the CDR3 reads TGTGCTAGTGGACCTTTCGGGGGGCGGGGAGATACGCAGTATTTT. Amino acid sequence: CASGPFGGRGDTQYF.

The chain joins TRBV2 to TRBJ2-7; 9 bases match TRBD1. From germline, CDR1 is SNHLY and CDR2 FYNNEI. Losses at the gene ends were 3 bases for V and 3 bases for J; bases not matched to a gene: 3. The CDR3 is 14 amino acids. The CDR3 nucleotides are TGTGCCAGCAGTGAGGACAGGGGATACTACGAGCAGTACTTC. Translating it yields CASSEDRGYYEQYF.

The CDR3 DNA sequence: TGTGCCAGTAGTATCTCTGGACACCCCTATAGCAATCAGCCCCAGCATTTT. Its translation is CASSISGHPYSNQPQHF. The chain couples TRBV19 to TRBJ1-5; a weak D match, TRBD1 (5 bases). Germline CDR1 is LNHDA and CDR2 is SQIVND (reference sequence). CDR3 length equals 17 residues. Between the trimmed V and J ends, which lost 3 bases and 0 bases, there was a span of 15 bases.

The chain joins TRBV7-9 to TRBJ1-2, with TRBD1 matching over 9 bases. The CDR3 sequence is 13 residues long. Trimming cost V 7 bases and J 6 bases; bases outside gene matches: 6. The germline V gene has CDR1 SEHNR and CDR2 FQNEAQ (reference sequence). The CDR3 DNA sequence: TGTGCCAGCAACGCGGACAGGGGTGATGGCTACACCTTC. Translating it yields CASNADRGDGYTF.

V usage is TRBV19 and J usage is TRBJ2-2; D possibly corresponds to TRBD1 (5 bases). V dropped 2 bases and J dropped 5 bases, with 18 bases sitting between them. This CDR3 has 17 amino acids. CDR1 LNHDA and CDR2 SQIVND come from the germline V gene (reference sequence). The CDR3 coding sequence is TGTGCCAGTAGTATATCCAAGGCGGCAGGGAATACCGGGGAGCTGTTTTTT. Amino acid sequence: CASSISKAAGNTGELFF.